The 14 T cell receptor beta chains in this list originate from one sample, sequenced in a study of control samples from healthy donors and cancer patients. Here immunoSEQ multiplex PCR was the method, and the copy in TCRdb shows in-frame clones only, minus some. The sample yields 260,000 or so clones, over 75% seen once. The sequencing sample was made of PBMCs. The receptors derive from a woman in her sixties or seventies with lung cancer.

Here the CDR3 reads CASSLSGGSYEQYF. The DNA of the CDR3 is TGTGCCAGCAGCCTTAGCGGGGGGAGCTACGAGCAGTACTTC. The V gene is TRBV13, the J gene TRBJ2-7; 10 bases are shared with TRBD2. J gave up 3 bases and V 5 bases, and 4 bases lay outside the gene matches. This CDR3 spans 14 amino acids. CDR1 is PRHDT and CDR2 is FYEKMQ in the germline V gene (reference sequence). Full variable domain (outside the CDR3, taken from reference TRBV13 and TRBJ2-7): AAGVIQSPRHLIKEKRETATLKCYPIPRHDTVYWYQQGPGQDPQFLISFYEKMQSDKGSIPDRFSAQQFSDYHSELNMSSLELGDSALYFCASSLSGGSYEQYFGPGTRLTVT.

This clone was counted between two and nine times. This chain links TRBV5-6 with TRBJ2-5, with 10 bases aligning to TRBD1. CDR1 and CDR2 (germline): SGHDT, YYEEEE. This CDR3 region has 13 residues. V shed 4 bases, J shed 9 bases, and the junction held 6 bases outside the gene matches. The CDR3 bases are TGTGCCAGCAGCGGGGGACAGGGGTTGTCCCAGTACTTC. Translated: CASSGGQGLSQYF.

The chain joins TRBV7-9 to TRBJ2-2; 8 nucleotides line up with TRBD2. Trimming at V came to 5 bases and at J to 5 bases, leaving 10 bases not matched to a gene. The V gene's germline CDR1 is SEHNR and CDR2 FQNEAQ (reference sequence). The CDR3 is 16 residues long. CDR3 loop: CASSVTGTRGTGELFF. The CDR3 nucleotides are TGTGCCAGCAGCGTCACCGGGACTAGGGGTACCGGGGAGCTGTTTTTT.

This sequence joins TRBV3-1 (or the pseudogene TRBV3-2) and TRBJ1-1, with D hard to call. The length of the CDR3 is 12 residues. Trimming took 5 bases from V and 7 from J, leaving 11 bases between them. In germline, CDR1 is LGHDT, CDR2 YNNKEL (reference sequence). For the CDR3, the DNA is TGTGCCAGCAGCGGAGGGTCGAGTGAAGCTTTCTTT. Amino acid sequence: CASSGGSSEAFF.

The chain combines TRBV21-1 with TRBJ1-2; the D call in the table, TRBD1, was not verified against the DNA. TRBV21-1 is marked as a pseudogene. The CDR3 sequence is 12 residues long. In nucleotides, the CDR3 is TGTGCCAGCACCCGCTGGACAGATGGCTACACCTTC. Residues: CASTRWTDGYTF.

The chain combines TRBV23-1 with TRBJ1-6; D not resolved. TRBV23-1 is labeled an ORF, and its function is uncertain. The CDR3 extends over 16 amino acids. Between the trimmed V and J ends, which lost 2 bases and 0 bases, there was a span of 8 bases. For the CDR3, the DNA is TGCGCCAGCAGTCAAGGAGTAAGCTCCTATAATTCACCCCTCCACTTT. Translated, it gives CASSQGVSSYNSPLHF.

This chain's CDR3 is CASSPEGGRTPLHF. DNA for the CDR3: TGTGCCAGCAGCCCGGAAGGGGGAAGGACACCCCTCCACTTT. The chain is built from TRBV3-1 (or the pseudogene TRBV3-2) and TRBJ1-6; tentatively, D is TRBD1 (6 bases). The CDR3 length is 14 residues. Germline assignment: CDR1 LGHDT and CDR2 YNNKEL (reference sequence). The germline V and J ends were trimmed by 4 bases and 11 bases, with 15 bases remaining between them.

This clone was recorded at least ten times. The chain combines TRBV19 with TRBJ2-1; D is possibly TRBD2 (6 bases). Looked up from germline, CDR1 is LNHDA and CDR2 is SQIVND (reference sequence). V lost 5 bases to trimming and J lost 3 bases, with 17 bases between them. The CDR3 runs to 16 residues. This CDR3 is CASSGPGLKVYNEQFF. The DNA of the CDR3 is TGTGCCAGTAGTGGTCCGGGACTGAAGGTCTACAATGAGCAGTTCTTC.

This clone was seen once. The chain couples TRBV10-3 to TRBJ2-2, with no clear D. V was clipped by 6 bases and J by 3 bases, with 11 bases between them. Per the germline V gene, CDR1 is ENHRY and CDR2 is SYGVKD. This CDR3 is 14 amino acids long. This chain's CDR3 is CAIRLNKDTGELFF. The CDR3 DNA follows: TGTGCCATCAGGCTAAACAAGGACACCGGGGAGCTGTTTTTT.

As for this clone: At one of its ends the junction is not consistent with the germline gene, which may arise from a read error. V is TRBV6-6 and J is TRBJ2-2; D gene ambiguous. This CDR3 is 14 amino acids long. Per germline, CDR1 MNHNY and CDR2 SVGAGI (reference sequence). The CDR3 coding sequence is TGTGCCAGCAGACTGTCCGGTTCCACCCGGGAGCTGTTTTTT. Amino acids: CASRLSGSTRELFF.

The rearrangement joins TRBV19 to TRBJ1-5, with 8 bases lining up with TRBD1. The V gene end was trimmed by 8 bases and the J gene end by 0 bases; junction bases not matched to a gene: 9. Germline assignment: CDR1 LNHDA and CDR2 SQIVND (reference sequence). This CDR3 comprises 16 residues. This CDR3 is CASSTGGGYSNQPQHF. The CDR3 coding sequence is TGTGCCAGTTCCACAGGGGGGGGATATAGCAATCAGCCCCAGCATTTT.

This rearrangement joins TRBV19 to TRBJ1-6; D remains ambiguous. The V end lost 3 bases, the J end lost 7 bases, and 7 bases lay between the germline ends. The CDR3 consists of 13 residues. CDR1 is LNHDA, CDR2 SQIVND, per germline (reference sequence). The CDR3 region has the DNA TGTGCCAGTAGTATGCAGGCGAATTCACCCCTCCACTTT. Its translation is CASSMQANSPLHF.

The chain links TRBV6-5 to TRBJ2-4, with D hard to call. Trimming pared 6 bases from V and 1 base from J, leaving 13 bases between. CDR3 length: 15 amino acids. Germline CDR1 MNHEY, CDR2 SVGAGI. This CDR3 reads CASRKFSRAKNIQYF. In DNA form, the CDR3 reads TGTGCCAGCAGGAAATTTTCGAGGGCCAAAAACATTCAGTACTTC.

V gene TRBV11-1 combines with J gene TRBJ2-2; D possibly corresponds to TRBD2 (6 bases). Germline CDR1 is SGHAT and CDR2 is FQDESV (reference sequence). V lost 5 bases and J lost 1, with 11 bases in between. The CDR3 has 15 residues. The CDR3 is CASSKAGGNTGELFF. The CDR3 DNA is TGTGCCAGCAGCAAAGCCGGGGGGAACACCGGGGAGCTGTTTTTT.